A single sample gave rise to the 23 T cell receptor beta chains below, sequenced in a study of blood T cell repertoires in COVID-19. The method was immunoSEQ multiplex PCR; TCRdb's version includes in-frame clones alone and lacks a portion of them. In the table there are a few hundred thousand clones, around four fifths of which are singletons. The sample taken for sequencing was peripheral blood. Receptor source: a man younger than 45 who had recovered from COVID-19.

The V and J genes are TRBV2 and TRBJ2-5, with TRBD2 matching 13 bases. Germline values: CDR1 SNHLY, CDR2 FYNNEI. With V trimmed by 3 bases and J by 5 bases, 6 bases remained unmatched. This CDR3 has 16 residues. CDR3 DNA sequence: TGTGCCAGCAGTGAGAGTGTACTAGCGGGGGGGGAGACCCAGTACTTC. It is translated as CASSESVLAGGETQYF.

The J gene is TRBJ2-5, the V gene TRBV2, with D uncertain. V lost 7 bases and J 2 bases, leaving 5 bases between the germline ends. Per the germline V gene, CDR1 is SNHLY and CDR2 is FYNNEI. The CDR3 extends over 11 amino acids. The CDR3 region has the DNA TGTGCCAGCACCGTTCAAGAGACCCAGTACTTC. It translates to CASTVQETQYF. The whole variable domain, remainder taken from reference TRBV2 and TRBJ2-5, is EPEVTQTPSHQVTQMGQEVILRCVPISNHLYFYWYRQILGQKVEFLVSFYNNEISEKSEIFDDQFSVERPDGSNFTLKIRSTKLEDSAMYFCASTVQETQYFGPGTRLLVL.

V usage is TRBV7-6 and J usage is TRBJ1-6; 10 bases line up with TRBD1. CDR3 length equals 15 residues. V dropped 2 bases and J dropped 10; count of bases not matched to a gene: 5. Germline V CDR1 and CDR2: SGHVS, FNYEAQ. CDR3 sequence (DNA): TGTGCCAGCAGCTTAACCGGGACAGGGGACTCACCCCTCCACTTT. Amino acid sequence: CASSLTGTGDSPLHF.

The J gene is TRBJ1-1, the V gene TRBV27; no firm D call. The germline V gene encodes CDR1 MNHEY and CDR2 SMNVEV (reference sequence). CDR3 length: 14 residues. V shed 5 bases and J shed 5 bases, with 15 bases lying between them. CDR3 bases: TGTGCCAGCAGTCCTCCGACAAGACGGACTGAAGCTTTCTTT. It is translated as CASSPPTRRTEAFF.

The CDR3 here is CASSHGTEGTEAFF. The CDR3 bases are TGTGCCAGCAGTCACGGGACTGAGGGGACTGAAGCTTTCTTT. The chain recombines TRBV6-5 with TRBJ1-1, with D possibly matching TRBD1 (5 bases). Trimming took off 5 bases at V and 5 bases at J, with 15 bases between the two ends. CDR3 length: 14 amino acids. CDR1 and CDR2 (germline): MNHEY, SVGAGI.

The chain recombines TRBV14 with TRBJ2-5; TRBD2 agrees at 11 bases. Germline assignment: CDR1 SGHDN and CDR2 FVKESK. The CDR3 runs to 16 residues. The junction had 7 bases not matched to a gene; V was cut back by 1 base and J by 6 bases. The CDR3 spells CASSQAWRTSGQTQYF. For the CDR3, the DNA is TGTGCCAGCAGCCAAGCATGGAGGACTAGCGGGCAGACCCAGTACTTC.

The V and J genes are TRBV7-8 and TRBJ2-6, with D possibly being TRBD1 (6 bases). V dropped 0 bases and J dropped 3 bases, with 15 bases sitting between them. The CDR3 length is 18 residues. Germline assignment: CDR1 SGHVS and CDR2 FQNEAQ. CDR3 region: CASSLARFGGRGANVLTF. The DNA for the CDR3 is TGTGCCAGCAGCTTAGCGCGGTTTGGGGGCCGTGGGGCCAACGTCCTGACTTTC.

The chain has TRBV7-2 and TRBJ2-5; the D gene is possibly TRBD2 (5 bases). CDR1 is SGHTA, CDR2 FQGNSA, per germline. Trimming took 0 bases from V and 0 from J, leaving 14 bases between them. The CDR3 covers 17 residues. In nucleotides, the CDR3 is TGTGCCAGCAGCTTAGCGGGGAGCCCTGAGTACCAAGAGACCCAGTACTTC. Translating it yields CASSLAGSPEYQETQYF.

This clone was recorded once. V and J are TRBV7-9 and TRBJ2-7; D remains ambiguous. The CDR3 is 12 residues long. The V end was cut by 5 bases, the J end by 4 bases, with 9 bases between. Germline V CDR1 and CDR2: SEHNR, FQNEAQ (reference sequence). CDR3 loop: CASSDTAYEQYF. CDR3 bases: TGTGCCAGCAGCGATACAGCTTACGAGCAGTACTTC.

This chain uses TRBV14 with TRBJ2-1; TRBD1 might be the D (7 bases). This CDR3 region has 15 residues. V gave up 1 base and J gave up 8 bases, with 15 bases separating them. The germline V gene encodes CDR1 SGHDN and CDR2 FVKESK. CDR3 loop: CASSQVRGRGDEQFF. CDR3 DNA: TGTGCCAGCAGCCAAGTACGTGGCAGGGGGGATGAGCAGTTCTTC.

The J gene is TRBJ2-7, the V gene TRBV18, with 7 positions matching TRBD2. CDR1 and CDR2 from the germline V gene are KGHSH and LQKENI. The V segment lost 0 bases and the J segment 6 bases; nucleotides outside the gene matches: 5. The CDR3 totals 14 residues. CDR3 sequence: CASSPPTSLGEQYV. The CDR3 DNA is TGTGCCAGCTCACCACCGACTAGCTTGGGCGAGCAGTACGTC.

The chain has TRBV5-4 and TRBJ2-5; possible D gene TRBD2, 6 bases. The CDR3 has 14 residues. The V end lost 3 bases, the J end lost 4 bases, and 13 bases lay between the germline ends. The V gene's germline CDR1 is SGHNT and CDR2 YYREEE (reference sequence). CDR3 sequence (DNA): TGTGCCAGCAGCTCACCCGACGGGAGAGAGACCCAGTACTTC. This sequence encodes CASSSPDGRETQYF.

The rearrangement joins TRBV10-2 to TRBJ1-5, with D unclear. V dropped 0 bases and J dropped 12 bases, with 12 bases sitting between them. There are 13 residues in the CDR3. Germline CDR1 and CDR2: WSHSY and SAAADI. The CDR3 is CASSESVGGNQHF. The CDR3 DNA reads as TGCGCCAGCAGTGAGTCAGTTGGAGGGAACCAGCATTTT.

The chain is built from TRBV10-3 and TRBJ1-1; D remains ambiguous. The V and J ends lost 0 bases and 9 bases respectively, with 17 bases between them. CDR3 size: 15 residues. Germline V CDR1 and CDR2: ENHRY, SYGVKD. CDR3 region: CAISESRAAPGQAFF. The CDR3 nucleotides read TGTGCCATCAGTGAGTCGAGGGCAGCCCCGGGCCAAGCTTTCTTT.

The chain employs TRBV28 and TRBJ1-3, with 7 bases matching TRBD1. The trim removed 3 bases at V and 4 bases at J, leaving 6 bases unmatched. The CDR3 is made up of 15 amino acids. Germline V lookup: CDR1 MDHEN, CDR2 SYDVKM. CDR3 sequence reads: CASSLPGQLGNTIYF. CDR3 DNA sequence: TGTGCCAGCAGTTTGCCGGGACAGCTCGGAAACACCATATATTTT. Combining the CDR3 with reference TRBV28 and TRBJ1-3 gives the whole variable domain DVKVTQSSRYLVKRTGEKVFLECVQDMDHENMFWYRQDPGLGLRLIYFSYDVKMKEKGDIPEGYSVSREKKERFSLILESASTNQTSMYLCASSLPGQLGNTIYFGEGSWLTVV.

The rearrangement links TRBV7-8 to TRBJ1-2, with D unclear. The CDR3 sequence is 14 residues long. Germline V lookup: CDR1 SGHVS, CDR2 FQNEAQ. Between the trimmed V and J ends, which lost 1 base and 3 bases, there was a span of 9 bases. The CDR3 DNA sequence: TGTGCCAGCAGCTTAGTCCCGAGGGACTATGGCTACACCTTC. Translation: CASSLVPRDYGYTF.

J is TRBJ1-2 and V is TRBV18; D is possibly TRBD1 (6 bases). Germline-derived CDR1 and CDR2 are KGHSH and LQKENI. With 3 bases removed from V and 5 bases from J, the gap between germline ends came to 16 bases. This CDR3 is 15 amino acids long. CDR3 sequence (DNA): TGTGCCAGCTCACCGACATCGATACAGGGTTATGGCTACACCTTC. It codes for CASSPTSIQGYGYTF.

The chain uses TRBV19 and TRBJ1-2; D unresolved. Trimming stripped 4 bases from V and 5 bases from J, with 14 bases between. The CDR3 runs to 14 residues. Germline values: CDR1 LNHDA, CDR2 SQIVND (reference sequence). CDR3 in DNA: TGTGCCAGTAGTACCCGGGTAAACTCTTATGGCTACACCTTC. Its protein product is CASSTRVNSYGYTF.

V gene TRBV29-1 combines with J gene TRBJ2-1; D is perhaps TRBD2 (5 bases). The CDR3 covers 14 residues. The germline CDR1 and CDR2 sequences are SQVTM and ANQGSEA. The V end lost 3 bases, the J end lost 4 bases, and 13 bases lay between the germline ends. CDR3 nucleotide sequence: TGCAGCGTTGAGTTCAGCGGCGGATACAATGAGCAGTTCTTC. Translating gives CSVEFSGGYNEQFF.

The chain is built from TRBV10-1 and TRBJ2-7, with 8 nucleotides matching TRBD2. V shed 9 bases, J shed 0 bases, and the junction held 13 bases outside the gene matches. This CDR3 is built from 16 residues. Germline CDR1 and CDR2: WNHNN and SYGVQD (reference sequence). The CDR3 DNA sequence: TGCGCCAGAGGGGTCGCGGGGGGTCGCCTCTCCTACGAGCAGTACGTC. It specifies CARGVAGGRLSYEQYV.

The CDR3 nucleotides are TGTGCCAGCAGCTTAGAACGGACAGGGGATGAGCAGTTCTTC. It yields the protein CASSLERTGDEQFF. This chain uses TRBV11-3 with TRBJ2-1, with TRBD1 identical over 9 bases. V lost 0 bases, J lost 8 bases, and 2 bases stayed unmatched. CDR3 length: 14 amino acids. The germline CDR1 and CDR2 sequences are SGHNT and YENEEA.

CDR3 sequence reads: CASSFPAGMNTEAFF. DNA of the CDR3: TGCGCCAGCAGCTTCCCGGCGGGTATGAACACTGAAGCTTTCTTT. V gene TRBV5-1 combines with J gene TRBJ1-1; D gene unclear. Trimming pared 2 bases from V and 0 bases from J, leaving 11 bases between. Germline V lookup: CDR1 SGHRS, CDR2 YFSETQ. CDR3 length: 15 residues.

The gene calls are TRBV3-1 (or the pseudogene TRBV3-2) and TRBJ1-6, with D unresolved. V dropped 4 bases and J dropped 8 bases, with 18 bases sitting between them. CDR1 and CDR2 from the germline V gene are LGHDT and YNNKEL (reference sequence). The CDR3 has 16 amino acids. The DNA of the CDR3 is TGTGCCAGCAGCCTCGCCGGGTCCGTATACGATTCACCCCTCCACTTT. As protein: CASSLAGSVYDSPLHF.